Given below is one TCR beta chain in context. This sample was included in a study of blood T cell repertoires in COVID-19. Study-wide context: Samples of COVID-19 (acute and convalescent) were obtained from the United States, Italy and Spain. PBMCs, B-cell-depleted T cells, or T cells provided the cDNA or gDNA that made up the material.

Between the trimmed V and J ends, which lost 6 bases and 8 bases, there was a span of 6 bases. This CDR3 is 11 amino acids long. CDR1 is KGHDR and CDR2 is SFDVKD in the germline V gene. Individuals drawn from approximately 26 US areas were about 18 to 100 years old. Repertoires were generated with immunoSEQ multiplex PCR, while TCRdb's copy carries only in-frame clones and drops some. The sample lists about 180,000 clones; 60% to 80% were seen once. The specimen was PBMCs or T cells enriched from blood (not recorded which). The chain carries TRBV24-1 and TRBJ2-2; D not resolved. The TCR sequence derives from a man in his fifties or sixties who had been exposed to COVID-19. CDR3 amino acids: CATSRMGELFF. The CDR3 bases are TGTGCCACCAGTCGTATGGGGGAGCTGTTTTTT.